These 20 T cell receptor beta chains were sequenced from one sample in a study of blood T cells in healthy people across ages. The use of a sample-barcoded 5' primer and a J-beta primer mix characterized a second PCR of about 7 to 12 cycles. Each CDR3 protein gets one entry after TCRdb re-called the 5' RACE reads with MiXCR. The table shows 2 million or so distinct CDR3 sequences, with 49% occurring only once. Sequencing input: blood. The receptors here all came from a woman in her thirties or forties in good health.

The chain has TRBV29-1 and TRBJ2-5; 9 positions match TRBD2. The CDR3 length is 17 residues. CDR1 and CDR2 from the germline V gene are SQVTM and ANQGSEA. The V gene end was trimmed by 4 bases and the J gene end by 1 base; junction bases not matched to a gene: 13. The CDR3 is CSVGRSPSGAPQETQYF. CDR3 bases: TGCAGCGTTGGGAGGAGCCCTAGCGGGGCCCCCCAAGAGACCCAGTACTTC.

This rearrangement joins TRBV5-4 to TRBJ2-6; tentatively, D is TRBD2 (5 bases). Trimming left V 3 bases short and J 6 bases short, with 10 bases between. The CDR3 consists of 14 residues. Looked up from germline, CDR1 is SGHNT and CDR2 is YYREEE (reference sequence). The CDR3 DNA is TGTGCCAGCAGCTCAACTCGGGAGGCCAACGTCCTGACTTTC. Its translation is CASSSTREANVLTF.

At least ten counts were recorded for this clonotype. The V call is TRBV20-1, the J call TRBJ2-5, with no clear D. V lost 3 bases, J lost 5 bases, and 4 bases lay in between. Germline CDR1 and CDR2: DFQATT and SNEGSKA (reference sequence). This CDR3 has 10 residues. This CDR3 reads CSASEETQYF. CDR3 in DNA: TGCAGTGCTAGCGAGGAGACCCAGTACTTC.

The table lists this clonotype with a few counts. Here the CDR3 DNA reads TGTGCCAGCAGCCTCCCCGTGCGGGCAGATACGCAGTATTTT. This gives the protein CASSLPVRADTQYF. This chain uses TRBV7-2 with TRBJ2-3; possible D gene TRBD2, 5 bases. The CDR3 totals 14 residues. Trimming shortened V by 5 bases and J by 4 bases, and 13 bases separated the two germline ends. Germline V gene lookup returns CDR1 SGHTA and CDR2 FQGNSA.

The CDR3 DNA follows: TGTGCCAGCAGTTACTCTCGGGGGACTAGCGGGGGTTTCGGAGGGACCCAGTACTTC. The encoded protein is CASSYSRGTSGGFGGTQYF. The J gene is TRBJ2-5, the V gene TRBV6-5, with TRBD2 identical over 14 bases. CDR3 size: 19 residues. The trim removed 0 bases at V and 7 bases at J, leaving 13 bases unmatched. CDR1 is MNHEY, CDR2 SVGAGI, per germline.

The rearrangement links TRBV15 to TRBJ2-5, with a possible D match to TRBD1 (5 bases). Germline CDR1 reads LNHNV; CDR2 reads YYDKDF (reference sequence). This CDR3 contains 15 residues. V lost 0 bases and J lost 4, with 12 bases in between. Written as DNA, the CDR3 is TGTGCCACCAGCAGAGAGGGGCCCTACGTAGAGACCCAGTACTTC. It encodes CATSREGPYVETQYF.

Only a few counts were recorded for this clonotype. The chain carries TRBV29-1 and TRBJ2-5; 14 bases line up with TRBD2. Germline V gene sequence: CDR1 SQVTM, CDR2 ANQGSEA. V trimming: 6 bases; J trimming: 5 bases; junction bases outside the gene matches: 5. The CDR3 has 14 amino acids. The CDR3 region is CSVCRTSGGETQYF. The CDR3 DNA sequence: TGCAGCGTCTGCCGGACTAGCGGGGGGGAGACCCAGTACTTC.

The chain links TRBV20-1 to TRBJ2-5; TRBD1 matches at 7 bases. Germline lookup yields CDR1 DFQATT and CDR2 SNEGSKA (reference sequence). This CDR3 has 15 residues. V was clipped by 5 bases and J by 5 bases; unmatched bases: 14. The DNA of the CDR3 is TGCAGTGCTGAGGGGGCCTTGGGGGCGCGGGAGACCCAGTACTTC. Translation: CSAEGALGARETQYF.

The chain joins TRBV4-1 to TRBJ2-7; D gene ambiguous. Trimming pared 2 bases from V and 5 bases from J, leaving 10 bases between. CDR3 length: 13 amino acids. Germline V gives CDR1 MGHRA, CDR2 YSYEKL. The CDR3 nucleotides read TGCGCCAGCAGCCAACCGCCTAATGACGAGCAGTACTTC. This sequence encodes CASSQPPNDEQYF.

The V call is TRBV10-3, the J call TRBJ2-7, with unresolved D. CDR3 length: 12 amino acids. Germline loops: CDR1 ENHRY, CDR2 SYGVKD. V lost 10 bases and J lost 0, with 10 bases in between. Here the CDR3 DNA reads TGTGCCACCCAAGGAAACTCCTACGAGCAGTACTTC. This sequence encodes CATQGNSYEQYF.

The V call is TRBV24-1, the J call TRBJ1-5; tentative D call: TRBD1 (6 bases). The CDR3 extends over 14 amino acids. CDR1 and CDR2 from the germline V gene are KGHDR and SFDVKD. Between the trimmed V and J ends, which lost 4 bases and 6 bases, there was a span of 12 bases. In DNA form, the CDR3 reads TGTGCCACCAGTGACCCCGGGGGCGGTCAGCCCCAGCATTTT. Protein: CATSDPGGGQPQHF.

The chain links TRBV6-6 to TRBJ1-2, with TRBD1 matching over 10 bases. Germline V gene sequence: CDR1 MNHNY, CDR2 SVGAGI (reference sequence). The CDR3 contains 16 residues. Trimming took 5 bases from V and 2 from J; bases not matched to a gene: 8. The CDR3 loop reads CASSPGQGGNNYGYTF. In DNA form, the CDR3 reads TGTGCCAGCAGTCCCGGACAGGGGGGAAACAACTATGGCTACACCTTC.

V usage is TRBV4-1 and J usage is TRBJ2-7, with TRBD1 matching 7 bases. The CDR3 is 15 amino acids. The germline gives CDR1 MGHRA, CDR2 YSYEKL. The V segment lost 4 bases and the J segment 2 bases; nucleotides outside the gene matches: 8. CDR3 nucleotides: TGCGCCAGCAGCCCCCAGGGACAGACGGCCTACGAGCAGTACTTC. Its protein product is CASSPQGQTAYEQYF.

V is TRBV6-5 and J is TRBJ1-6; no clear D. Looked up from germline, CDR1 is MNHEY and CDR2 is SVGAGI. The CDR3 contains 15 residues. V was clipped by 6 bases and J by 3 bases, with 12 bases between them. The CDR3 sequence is CASRPSPGYNSPLHF. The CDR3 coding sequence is TGTGCCAGCAGACCCTCCCCCGGCTATAATTCACCCCTCCACTTT.

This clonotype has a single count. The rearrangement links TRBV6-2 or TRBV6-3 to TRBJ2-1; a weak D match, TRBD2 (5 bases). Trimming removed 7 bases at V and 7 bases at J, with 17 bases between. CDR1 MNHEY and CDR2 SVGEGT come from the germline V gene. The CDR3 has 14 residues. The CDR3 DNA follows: TGTGCCAGCAAGTCCACCGGGAAAAGAAATGAGCAGTTCTTC. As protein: CASKSTGKRNEQFF.

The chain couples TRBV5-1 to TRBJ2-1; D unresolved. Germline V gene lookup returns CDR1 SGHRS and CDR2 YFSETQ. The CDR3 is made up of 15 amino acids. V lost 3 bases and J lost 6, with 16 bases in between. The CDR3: CASSSKQWDSNEQFF. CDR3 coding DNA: TGCGCCAGCAGCTCAAAACAATGGGATAGCAATGAGCAGTTCTTC.

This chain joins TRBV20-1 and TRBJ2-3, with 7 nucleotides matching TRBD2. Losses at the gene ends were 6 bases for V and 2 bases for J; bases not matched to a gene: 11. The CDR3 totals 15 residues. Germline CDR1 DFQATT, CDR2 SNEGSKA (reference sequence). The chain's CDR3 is CSARDYRIHTDTQYF. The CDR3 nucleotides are TGCAGTGCCAGGGACTACCGAATACACACAGATACGCAGTATTTT.

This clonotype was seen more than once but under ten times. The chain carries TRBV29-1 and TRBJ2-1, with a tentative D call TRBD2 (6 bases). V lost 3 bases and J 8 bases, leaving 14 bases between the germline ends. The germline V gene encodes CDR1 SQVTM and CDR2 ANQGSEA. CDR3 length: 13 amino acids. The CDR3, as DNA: TGCAGCGTTGACCGGCGGGGACGGGATGAGCAGTTCTTC. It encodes CSVDRRGRDEQFF.

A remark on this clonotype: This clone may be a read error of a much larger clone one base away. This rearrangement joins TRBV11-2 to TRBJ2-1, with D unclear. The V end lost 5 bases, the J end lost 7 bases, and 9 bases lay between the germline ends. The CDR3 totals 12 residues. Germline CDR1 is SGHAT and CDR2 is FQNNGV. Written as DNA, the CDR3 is TGTGCCAGCAGCCACGGGTGGAATGAGCAGTTCTTC. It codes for CASSHGWNEQFF.

This CDR3 is CASSLNGGGHEQYF. The CDR3 bases are TGTGCCAGCAGTTTAAATGGGGGAGGGCACGAGCAGTACTTC. The rearrangement links TRBV12-3 or TRBV12-4 to TRBJ2-5; 7 nucleotides align to TRBD2. The better agreement between TRBJ2-7 and the DNA end casts doubt on the J call. The CDR3 loop spans 14 amino acids.